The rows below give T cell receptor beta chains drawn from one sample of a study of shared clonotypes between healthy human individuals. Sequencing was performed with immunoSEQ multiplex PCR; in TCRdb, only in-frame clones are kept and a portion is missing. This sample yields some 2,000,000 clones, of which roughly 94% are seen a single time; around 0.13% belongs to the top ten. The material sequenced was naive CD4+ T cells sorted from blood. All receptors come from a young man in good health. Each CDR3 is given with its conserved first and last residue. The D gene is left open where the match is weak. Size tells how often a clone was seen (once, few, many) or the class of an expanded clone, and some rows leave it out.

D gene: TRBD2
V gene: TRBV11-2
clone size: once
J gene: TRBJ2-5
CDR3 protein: CASSLSSGPPGETQYF
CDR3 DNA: TGTGCCAGCAGCTTATCTAGCGGCCCCCCGGGGGAGACCCAGTACTTC

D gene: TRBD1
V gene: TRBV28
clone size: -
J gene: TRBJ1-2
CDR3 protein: CASSLSTGVSGYTF
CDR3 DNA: TGTGCCAGCAGTTTATCAACAGGGGTGAGCGGCTACACCTTC

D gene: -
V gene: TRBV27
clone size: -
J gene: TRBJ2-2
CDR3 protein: CASSLFSTANTGELFF
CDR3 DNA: TGTGCCAGCAGTTTATTCTCGACAGCGAACACCGGGGAGCTGTTTTTT

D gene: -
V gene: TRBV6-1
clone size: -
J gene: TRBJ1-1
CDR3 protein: CASSEATANTEAFF
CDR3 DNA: TGTGCCAGCAGTGAAGCTACAGCTAACACTGAAGCTTTCTTT

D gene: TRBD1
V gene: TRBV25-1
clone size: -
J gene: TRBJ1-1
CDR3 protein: CASMRQGANTEAFF
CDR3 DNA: TGTGCCAGCATGAGACAGGGGGCGAACACTGAAGCTTTCTTT

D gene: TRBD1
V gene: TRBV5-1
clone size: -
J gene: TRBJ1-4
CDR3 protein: CASSGLTGVNEKLFF
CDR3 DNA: TGCGCCAGCAGCGGCCTAACAGGGGTGAATGAAAAACTGTTTTTT

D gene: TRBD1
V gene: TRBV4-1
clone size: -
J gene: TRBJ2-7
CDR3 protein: CASRVGQGVEYEQYF
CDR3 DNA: TGCGCCAGCAGGGTAGGACAGGGGGTCGAGTACGAGCAGTACTTC

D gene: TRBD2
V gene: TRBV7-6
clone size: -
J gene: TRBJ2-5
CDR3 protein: CASSELAGQETQYF
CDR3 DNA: TGTGCCAGCAGCGAACTAGCGGGGCAAGAGACCCAGTACTTC

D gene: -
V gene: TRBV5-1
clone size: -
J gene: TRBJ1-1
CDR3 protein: CASSFTADTEAFF
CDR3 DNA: TGCGCCAGCAGCTTCACGGCGGACACTGAAGCTTTCTTT

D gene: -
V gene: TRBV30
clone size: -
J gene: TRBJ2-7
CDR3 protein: CAWATHGPGDEQYF
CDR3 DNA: TGTGCCTGGGCTACTCACGGGCCGGGGGACGAGCAGTACTTC

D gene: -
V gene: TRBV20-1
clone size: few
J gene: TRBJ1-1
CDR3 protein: CSGPRNTEAFF
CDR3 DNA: TGCAGTGGCCCACGGAACACTGAAGCTTTCTTT

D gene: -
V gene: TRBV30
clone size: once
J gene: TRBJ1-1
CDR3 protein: CAWSLRKGTRSEAFF
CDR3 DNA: TGTGCCTGGAGTCTCCGTAAGGGGACACGGTCTGAAGCTTTCTTT

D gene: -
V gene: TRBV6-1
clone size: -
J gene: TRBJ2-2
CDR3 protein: CASSGTTNTGELFF
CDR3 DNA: TGTGCCAGCTCCGGGACAACGAACACCGGGGAGCTGTTTTTT

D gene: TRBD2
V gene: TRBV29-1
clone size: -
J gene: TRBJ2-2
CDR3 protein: CSARTGTSFPGELFF
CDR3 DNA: TGCAGCGCCCGAACCGGGACTAGCTTTCCGGGGGAGCTGTTTTTT

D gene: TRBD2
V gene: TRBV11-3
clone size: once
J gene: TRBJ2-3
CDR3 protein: CASSLDPERGAPSTDTQYF
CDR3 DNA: TGTGCCAGCAGCTTAGATCCTGAGCGGGGCGCCCCTAGCACAGATACGCAGTATTTT

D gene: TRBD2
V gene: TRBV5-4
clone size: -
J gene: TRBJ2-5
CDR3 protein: CASSAGGAETQYF
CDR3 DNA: TGTGCCAGCAGCGCCGGGGGGGCGGAGACCCAGTACTTC

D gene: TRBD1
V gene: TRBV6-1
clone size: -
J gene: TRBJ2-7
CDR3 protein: CASSVDRENEQYF
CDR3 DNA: TGTGCCAGCAGTGTGGACAGGGAAAACGAGCAGTACTTC

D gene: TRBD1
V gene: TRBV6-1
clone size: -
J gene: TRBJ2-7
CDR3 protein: CASSEFVTGGASSYEQYF
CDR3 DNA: TGTGCCAGCAGTGAGTTTGTGACAGGGGGCGCCTCATCCTACGAGCAGTACTTC

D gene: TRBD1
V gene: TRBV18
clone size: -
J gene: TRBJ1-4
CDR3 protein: CASSPTGGAANEKLFF
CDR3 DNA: TGTGCCAGCTCACCCACAGGGGGCGCGGCTAATGAAAAACTGTTTTTT

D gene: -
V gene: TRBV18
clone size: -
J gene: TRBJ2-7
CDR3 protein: CASSPQQGYEQYF
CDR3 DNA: TGTGCCAGCTCACCCCAGCAGGGCTACGAGCAGTACTTC